A selection of T cell receptor beta chains follows, all from one sample in a study of blood T cell repertoires in COVID-19. The method was immunoSEQ multiplex PCR; TCRdb's version includes in-frame clones alone and lacks a portion of them. This sample carries 100,000 to 120,000 clones, approximately 81% of them seen once, and the ten largest clones take 1.5% to 1.7%. What was sequenced was peripheral blood. The receptors were gathered from a man aged 45-65 years with acute or convalescent COVID-19. Both conserved end residues are part of each CDR3. Each record gives: V gene, J gene, CDR3 protein.

v_call: TRBV24-1; j_call: TRBJ2-2; cdr3_aa: CATSDWNRGPSTGELFF
v_call: TRBV10-3; j_call: TRBJ1-2; cdr3_aa: CAISDTNYGYTF
v_call: TRBV7-9; j_call: TRBJ1-1; cdr3_aa: CASSRTGGNTEAFF
v_call: TRBV30; j_call: TRBJ1-1; cdr3_aa: CAWSVGTGKTEAFF
v_call: TRBV5-1; j_call: TRBJ1-1; cdr3_aa: CASGKTGGNTEAFF
v_call: TRBV6-5; j_call: TRBJ1-6; cdr3_aa: CAGGTGYHNSPLHF
v_call: TRBV3-1/TRBV3-2; j_call: TRBJ2-6; cdr3_aa: CASSQVIGVAGANVLTF
v_call: TRBV9; j_call: TRBJ1-1; cdr3_aa: CASSPRTGDKAFF
v_call: TRBV4-1; j_call: TRBJ2-3; cdr3_aa: CASSQYGGLPTDTQYF
v_call: TRBV19; j_call: TRBJ1-4; cdr3_aa: CASSPLGGTTVFF
v_call: TRBV30; j_call: TRBJ1-2; cdr3_aa: CAWARQSYGYTF
v_call: TRBV2; j_call: TRBJ1-5; cdr3_aa: CASSEFSWRDYNQPQHF
v_call: TRBV23-1; j_call: TRBJ2-2; cdr3_aa: CASSLSSGGATGELFF
v_call: TRBV28; j_call: TRBJ1-3; cdr3_aa: CASSSYRVLGNTIYF
v_call: TRBV19; j_call: TRBJ1-6; cdr3_aa: CATRGENSPLHF
v_call: TRBV5-1; j_call: TRBJ2-3; cdr3_aa: CASSPGRGGNTQYF
v_call: TRBV2; j_call: TRBJ1-1; cdr3_aa: CASTTRQFQISTEAFF
v_call: TRBV27; j_call: TRBJ1-2; cdr3_aa: CASTRTGKGDGYTF
v_call: TRBV3-1/TRBV3-2; j_call: TRBJ1-3; cdr3_aa: CASSQTGTGDTIYF
v_call: TRBV19; j_call: TRBJ1-5; cdr3_aa: CASSIFFAGPNQPQHF
v_call: TRBV28; j_call: TRBJ2-7; cdr3_aa: CASSFGGLGGRDEQYF
v_call: TRBV5-4; j_call: TRBJ1-2; cdr3_aa: CASSLGGQGAGGYTF
v_call: TRBV2; j_call: TRBJ2-7; cdr3_aa: CASSLAGSYEQYF
v_call: TRBV6-4; j_call: TRBJ1-1; cdr3_aa: CASSEGGGTEAFF
v_call: TRBV5-5; j_call: TRBJ2-6; cdr3_aa: CASSFWGFGANVLTF
v_call: TRBV9; j_call: TRBJ1-3; cdr3_aa: CASSVETRASSGNTIYF
v_call: TRBV9; j_call: TRBJ2-6; cdr3_aa: CASSVVSVFRRGTSGANVLTF
v_call: TRBV28; j_call: TRBJ1-6; cdr3_aa: CASSLSGQGVYNSPLHF
v_call: TRBV5-6; j_call: TRBJ1-4; cdr3_aa: CASSWRQPRGKLFF
v_call: TRBV3-1/TRBV3-2; j_call: TRBJ1-2; cdr3_aa: CASSPQGTTYGYTF
v_call: TRBV5-5; j_call: TRBJ1-5; cdr3_aa: CASSPLGQPQHF
v_call: TRBV3-1/TRBV3-2; j_call: TRBJ2-7; cdr3_aa: CASSQGGTSGMGSYEQYF
v_call: TRBV6-2/TRBV6-3; j_call: TRBJ1-2; cdr3_aa: CASTPTGLYGYTF
v_call: TRBV24-1; j_call: TRBJ2-2; cdr3_aa: CATSDWSQTGELFF
v_call: TRBV21-1; j_call: TRBJ1-2; cdr3_aa: CASSKRQGADYGYTF
v_call: TRBV5-1; j_call: TRBJ1-2; cdr3_aa: CASSFQGTDGYTF
v_call: TRBV7-9; j_call: TRBJ1-5; cdr3_aa: CASSRTGEPQPQHF
v_call: TRBV11-1; j_call: TRBJ2-3; cdr3_aa: CASSRLVTTDTQYF
v_call: TRBV6-6; j_call: TRBJ1-1; cdr3_aa: CASTPAGMNTEAFF
v_call: TRBV5-1; j_call: TRBJ2-7; cdr3_aa: CASSRDRSYEQYF
v_call: TRBV7-3; j_call: TRBJ2-1; cdr3_aa: CASSQDSYNEQFF
v_call: TRBV19; j_call: TRBJ1-2; cdr3_aa: CASSSQGLYGYTF
v_call: TRBV30; j_call: TRBJ2-3; cdr3_aa: CAWSVLWGGTDTQYF
v_call: TRBV7-8; j_call: TRBJ2-1; cdr3_aa: CASSLAGSDYNEQFF
v_call: TRBV5-1; j_call: TRBJ1-2; cdr3_aa: CASSTGQGRGGYTF
v_call: TRBV5-4; j_call: TRBJ1-2; cdr3_aa: CASSRVRDRGRYTF
v_call: TRBV6-5; j_call: TRBJ2-1; cdr3_aa: CASSYSTGNEQFF
v_call: TRBV7-8; j_call: TRBJ1-4; cdr3_aa: CASSSDRISATNEKLFF
v_call: TRBV3-1/TRBV3-2; j_call: TRBJ2-3; cdr3_aa: CASSQGLAGGDTQYF